Below, 13 T cell receptor beta chains from the same sample are listed, as sequenced in a study of early T cells in non-severe SARS-CoV-2 infection (TCRdb year 2021). The library was produced with 5' RACE. Sequencing was performed on a NextSeq 500. TCRdb reworked the public reads: Q25 trimming with fastp, MiXCR clone assembly, productive beta chains retained. Records with the same CDR3 protein are collapsed into one entry carrying the most frequent genes and DNA. For this sample the table gives approximately 69,000 distinct CDR3 sequences, of which about an eighth were detected only once. The ten largest clones take up 5.7% of the sample. Sequences were derived from whole blood, sampled at baseline. These receptors came from an adult who was a healthcare worker with PCR-confirmed SARS-CoV-2 infection or an uninfected control (not recorded which).

The chain carries TRBV6-6 and TRBJ2-2; no firm D call. The CDR3 has 16 amino acids. Per the germline V gene, CDR1 is MNHNY and CDR2 is SVGAGI (reference sequence). V lost 8 bases and J 0 bases, leaving 16 bases between the germline ends. CDR3 in amino acids: CASGDPGPPNTGELFF. In nucleotides, the CDR3 is TGTGCCAGCGGAGACCCCGGTCCCCCGAACACCGGGGAGCTGTTTTTT.

This clonotype occurred a few times. The CDR3 coding sequence is TGTGCCAGCAGTTCAACGGGGGGGAATCAGCCCCAGCATTTT. Translated: CASSSTGGNQPQHF. The V gene is TRBV2, the J gene TRBJ1-5, with D possibly matching TRBD1 (5 bases). The CDR3 is 14 amino acids. The germline gives CDR1 SNHLY, CDR2 FYNNEI. The V end lost 5 bases, the J end lost 4 bases, and 12 bases lay between the germline ends.

The chain joins TRBV5-5 to TRBJ2-5, with TRBD1 matching over 8 bases. The CDR3 sequence is 15 residues long. CDR1 is SGHKS and CDR2 is YYEKEE in the germline V gene (reference sequence). The ends lost 0 bases at V and 5 bases at J; junction bases unmatched: 6. Written as DNA, the CDR3 is TGTGCCAGCAGCTTGGGCCAGGACAGGGCCGAGACCCAGTACTTC. It yields the protein CASSLGQDRAETQYF.

The chain recombines TRBV10-1 with TRBJ2-3, with D hard to call. Germline lookup yields CDR1 WNHNN and CDR2 SYGVQD (reference sequence). CDR3 length equals 13 residues. With 3 bases removed from V and 5 bases from J, the gap between germline ends came to 9 bases. CDR3 region: CASSESSRDTQYF. For the CDR3, the DNA is TGCGCCAGCAGTGAAAGCTCCCGAGATACGCAGTATTTT.

The sample holds a few counts of this clonotype. This rearrangement joins TRBV6-4 to TRBJ2-7, with unresolved D. Germline V gene sequence: CDR1 MRHNA, CDR2 SNTAGT. V dropped 5 bases and J dropped 4 bases, with 15 bases sitting between them. The CDR3 spans 14 residues. The chain's CDR3 is CASSQTGPRYEQYF. The CDR3 DNA reads as TGTGCCAGCAGTCAGACTGGGCCCCGGTACGAGCAGTACTTC.

Only a few counts were recorded for this clonotype. This sequence joins TRBV18 and TRBJ2-2; D uncertain. Germline V lookup: CDR1 KGHSH, CDR2 LQKENI. Trimming shortened V by 3 bases and J by 6 bases, and 8 bases separated the two germline ends. The CDR3 is 13 residues long. CDR3 protein: CASSPERAGELFF. As DNA, the CDR3 is TGTGCCAGCTCACCTGAACGGGCCGGGGAGCTGTTTTTT.

This clonotype appeared a few times. The rearrangement joins TRBV5-4 to TRBJ2-7; 8 bases map to TRBD1. Germline CDR1 and CDR2: SGHNT and YYREEE (reference sequence). With 5 bases clipped from V and 2 bases from J, the junction kept 9 bases outside the gene matches. The CDR3 sequence is 15 residues long. Written as DNA, the CDR3 is TGTGCCAGCAGTAGGGGACAGGCGAGCACCTACGAGCAGTACTTC. Translation: CASSRGQASTYEQYF.

This clonotype appeared many times. The chain combines TRBV19 with TRBJ2-1; TRBD1 matches 10 bases. V gave up 8 bases and J gave up 4 bases; unmatched junction bases: 8. CDR3 length: 15 residues. Germline assignment: CDR1 LNHDA and CDR2 SQIVND (reference sequence). DNA of the CDR3: TGTGCCAGTGAAGGATGGGACAGGGGTTACAATGAGCAGTTCTTC. Encoded protein: CASEGWDRGYNEQFF.

This clonotype was seen repeatedly, ten times or more. V is TRBV5-4 and J is TRBJ2-1; 11 positions match TRBD2. The germline gives CDR1 SGHNT, CDR2 YYREEE (reference sequence). J lost 8 bases, V lost 1 base, and 8 bases had no gene match. The CDR3 loop spans 16 amino acids. CDR3 bases: TGTGCCAGCAGCTTGAGACTAGCGGGGCTTTTGGATGAGCAGTTCTTC. It is translated as CASSLRLAGLLDEQFF.

The chain has TRBV24-1 and TRBJ2-3, with D perhaps TRBD1 (5 bases). The CDR3 is 18 amino acids. The ends were cut back, 3 bases at V and 0 bases at J, with 18 bases in the middle. CDR1 KGHDR and CDR2 SFDVKD come from the germline V gene. The CDR3 nucleotides are TGTGCCACCAGTGATCCCCGCCCGGGCAGGGCTAGCACAGATACGCAGTATTTT. Its protein product is CATSDPRPGRASTDTQYF.

The chain carries TRBV5-4 and TRBJ2-7, with D perhaps TRBD1 (6 bases). Trimming cost V 0 bases and J 1 base, with 11 bases left between them. The germline CDR1 and CDR2 sequences are SGHNT and YYREEE (reference sequence). The CDR3 extends over 15 amino acids. CDR3: CASSLVGTQSYEQYF. In nucleotides, the CDR3 is TGTGCCAGCAGCTTGGTAGGGACACAATCCTACGAGCAGTACTTC.

V gene TRBV27 combines with J gene TRBJ2-2; no clear D gene. Germline CDR1 reads MNHEY; CDR2 reads SMNVEV (reference sequence). CDR3 length: 15 residues. V lost 3 bases, J lost 0 bases, and 8 bases lay in between. This CDR3 is CASSFQRTNTGELFF. The CDR3 nucleotides are TGTGCCAGCAGTTTTCAGAGGACGAACACCGGGGAGCTGTTTTTT.

The CDR3 loop is CASSRRPHSSGNTIYF. The CDR3 DNA reads TGTGCCAGCAGTCGCCGCCCACATTCCTCTGGAAACACCATATATTTT. V gene TRBV6-5 combines with J gene TRBJ1-3; no clear D gene. The CDR3 is made up of 16 amino acids. In germline, CDR1 is MNHEY, CDR2 SVGAGI. V dropped 5 bases and J dropped 0 bases, with 14 bases sitting between them.